This TCR beta chain stems from a study of human T cells and chemical hapten exposure. Across the study: Donors were sensitized with 2% DPC on the upper inner arm.

TCRdb processed the RACE reads anew with MiXCR; each CDR3 protein has one entry. Of tens of thousands of distinct CDR3 sequences in the sample, around 3.2% are singletons; the top ten hold under 8.5%. As for time point: patch test 2, 6 weeks after DPC sensitization. As to treatment: therapeutic diphenylcyclopropenone sensitization with weekly scalp DPC. Alopecia patients deemed DPC-suitable, aged 18 to 70, excluding pregnancy. V was pared by 6 bases and J by 0 bases, with 6 bases of the junction left unmatched. CDR3 length: 15 amino acids. General observations from the study: Expanded TCR sets contained significantly more large CDR3 similarity clusters than controls. Having alopecia, donors may respond immunologically unlike healthy people.

With respect to this clonotype: Its antigen is still unknown.

The receptor was isolated from a man in his forties or fifties with alopecia areata. Some clones in this sample may be carry-over from other donors' samples. The sequencing here drew on whole blood, taken in connection with sensitization to the hapten diphenylcyclopropenone (DPC). The chain links TRBV12-3 or TRBV12-4 to TRBJ2-3, with 7 bases matching TRBD2. The CDR3, as DNA: TGTGCCAGCAGACCCAGCGGGGTTAGCACAGATACGCAGTATTTT. It codes for CASRPSGVSTDTQYF.